Listed here is a single T cell receptor (beta chain). Original methodology: By means of reference gene primer amplification, nucleated cell counts were estimated. Produced via immunoSEQ multiplex PCR; TCRdb's table is partial and in-frame only. Clone size and V and J calls were adopted from that table, with D and trimming inferred from the DNA. The table records about 210,000 clones, less than 90% of them present only once. This specimen comes from a study of blood T cell repertoires in COVID-19. Overall study context: Spain, Italy and the United States supplied samples that represented acute and convalescent COVID-19. T cells, B-cell-depleted T cells, or PBMCs supplied cDNA or gDNA.

J gave up 5 bases and V 4 bases, and 1 base lay outside the gene matches. The CDR3 is 13 amino acids. From germline, CDR1 is MRHNA and CDR2 SNTAGT. Material for sequencing was peripheral blood. The source of this sequence is a man aged 35-49 years with acute or convalescent COVID-19. V usage is TRBV6-4 and J usage is TRBJ2-5; 10 bases agree with TRBD1. The CDR3 protein is CASSGDRGETQYF. The CDR3 region has the DNA TGTGCCAGCAGTGGGGACAGGGGCGAGACCCAGTACTTC.